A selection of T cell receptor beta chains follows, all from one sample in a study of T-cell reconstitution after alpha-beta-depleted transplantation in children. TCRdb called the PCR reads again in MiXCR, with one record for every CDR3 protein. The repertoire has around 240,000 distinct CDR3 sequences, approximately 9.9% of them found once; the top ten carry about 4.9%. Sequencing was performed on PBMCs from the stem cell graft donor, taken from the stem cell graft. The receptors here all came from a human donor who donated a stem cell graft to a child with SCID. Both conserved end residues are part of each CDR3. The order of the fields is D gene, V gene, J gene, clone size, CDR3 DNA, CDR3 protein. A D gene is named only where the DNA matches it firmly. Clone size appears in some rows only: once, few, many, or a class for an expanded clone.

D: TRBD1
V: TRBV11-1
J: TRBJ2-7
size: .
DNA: TGTGCCAGCAGCCCCCGGGACAGGCCCTACGAGCAGTACTTC
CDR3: CASSPRDRPYEQYF

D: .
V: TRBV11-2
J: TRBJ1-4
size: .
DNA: TGTGCCAGCAGCTTAGTTCCTAATGAAAAACTGTTTTTT
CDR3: CASSLVPNEKLFF

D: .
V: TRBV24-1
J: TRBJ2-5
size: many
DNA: TGTGCCACCAGTGACCCGGGGAGGGGGCGAGAGACCCAGTACTTC
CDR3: CATSDPGRGRETQYF

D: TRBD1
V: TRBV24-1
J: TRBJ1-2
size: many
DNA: TGTGCCACCAGTGAACCAAGGGGGACAGGGCATGGCTACACCTTC
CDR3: CATSEPRGTGHGYTF

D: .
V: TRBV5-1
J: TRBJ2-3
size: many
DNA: TGCGCCAGCAGCTTACCCTTGGCGGGGAGAGCAGATACGCAGTATTTT
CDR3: CASSLPLAGRADTQYF

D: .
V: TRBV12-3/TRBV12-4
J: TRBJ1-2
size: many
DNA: TGTGCCAGCAGCGACACCAATACAGGGTACGGCTACACCTTC
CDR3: CASSDTNTGYGYTF

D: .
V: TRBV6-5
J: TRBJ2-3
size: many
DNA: TGTGCCAGCAGTTACTCAGCGGCTAGAGGGGAAGATACGCAGTATTTT
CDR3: CASSYSAARGEDTQYF

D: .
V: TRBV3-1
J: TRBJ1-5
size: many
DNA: TGTGCCAGCAGCCGTAATGGGAGGGACCAGCCCCAGCATTTT
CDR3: CASSRNGRDQPQHF

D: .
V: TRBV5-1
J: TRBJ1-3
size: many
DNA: TGCGCCAGCAGCTTGGCCTCGGCAGTCTCTGGAAACACCATATATTTT
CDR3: CASSLASAVSGNTIYF

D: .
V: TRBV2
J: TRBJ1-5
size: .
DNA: TGTGCCAGCAGTTACGAGACAGGCGGCAATCAGCCCCAGCATTTT
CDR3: CASSYETGGNQPQHF

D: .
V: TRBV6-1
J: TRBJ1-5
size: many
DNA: TGTGCCAGCAGTGAATTCGGGGGGGATCAGCCCCAGCATTTT
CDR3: CASSEFGGDQPQHF

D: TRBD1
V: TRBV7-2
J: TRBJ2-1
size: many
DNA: TGTGCCAGCAGCTACGTCGGGACAGGGGGGTCTTCGCCGCCTAAAAGCTCCTACAATGAGCAGTTCTTC
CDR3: CASSYVGTGGSSPPKSSYNEQFF

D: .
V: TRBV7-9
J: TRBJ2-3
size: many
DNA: TGTGCCAGCAGCTTAGTGTTTGGGGATACGCAGTATTTT
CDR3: CASSLVFGDTQYF

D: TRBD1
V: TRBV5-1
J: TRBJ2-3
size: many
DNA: TGCGCCAGCAGCGGCCGGGACAGGGGAACAGATACGCAGTATTTT
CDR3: CASSGRDRGTDTQYF

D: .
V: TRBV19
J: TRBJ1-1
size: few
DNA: TGTGCCAGTTCCGGGGGGCGTGCAGCTTTCTTT
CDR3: CASSGGRAAFF

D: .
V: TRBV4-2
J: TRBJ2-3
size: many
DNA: TGTGCCAGCAGCCAAGACGGACGGGATACGCAGTATTTT
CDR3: CASSQDGRDTQYF

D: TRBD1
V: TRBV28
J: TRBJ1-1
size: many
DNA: TGTGCCAGCAGTTTATTGGGGACAGGATCATCGGGCCCTGAAGCTTTCTTT
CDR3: CASSLLGTGSSGPEAFF

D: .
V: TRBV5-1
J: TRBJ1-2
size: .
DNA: TGCGCCAGCAGCCCGACGGAACAGACAAGCTATGACTACACCTTC
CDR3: CASSPTEQTSYDYTF

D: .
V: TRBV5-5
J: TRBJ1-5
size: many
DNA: TGTGCCAGCAGCTTGGGGGGGATAAGCAATCAGCCCCAGCATTTT
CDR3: CASSLGGISNQPQHF

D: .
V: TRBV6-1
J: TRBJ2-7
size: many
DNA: TGTGCCAGCAGCTTGACAGCCCGAAGCTCCTACGAGCAGTACTTC
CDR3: CASSLTARSSYEQYF

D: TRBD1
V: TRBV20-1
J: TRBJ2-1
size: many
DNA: TGCAGTGCTAGAATCAGGGGGCCGGGCTTTGAGCAGTTCTTC
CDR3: CSARIRGPGFEQFF

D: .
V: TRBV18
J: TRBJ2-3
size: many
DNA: TGTGCCAGCTCGCCTCCAACCCGGGATACGCAGTATTTT
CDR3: CASSPPTRDTQYF

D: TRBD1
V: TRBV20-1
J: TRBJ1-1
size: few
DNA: TGCAGTGCTACCGCCCGGACAGGGGAAACTGAAGCTTTCTTT
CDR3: CSATARTGETEAFF

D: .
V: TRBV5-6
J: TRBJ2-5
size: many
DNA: TGTGCCAGCAGCTTAGCGGGACAGACAGAGACCCAGTACTTC
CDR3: CASSLAGQTETQYF

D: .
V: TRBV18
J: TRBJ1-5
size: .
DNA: TGTGCCAGCTCACCATTAAGCGGGAACCAGCCCCAGCATTTT
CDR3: CASSPLSGNQPQHF

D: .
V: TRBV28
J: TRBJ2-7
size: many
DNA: TGTGCCAGCAGTTCTTCCGGGGACAACTACGAGCAGTACTTC
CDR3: CASSSSGDNYEQYF

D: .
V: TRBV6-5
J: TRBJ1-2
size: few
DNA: TGTGCCAGCAGTTACTCCGAGATGATTGGCTATGGCTACACCTTC
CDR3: CASSYSEMIGYGYTF

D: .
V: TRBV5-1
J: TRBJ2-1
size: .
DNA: TGCGCCAGCAGCTTGGCCGAAGGGACTCACAATGAGCAGTTCTTC
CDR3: CASSLAEGTHNEQFF

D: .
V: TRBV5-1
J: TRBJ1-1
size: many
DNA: TGCGCCAGCAGCTTGGATGGCAACAGGGTAAGGAACACTGAAGCTTTCTTT
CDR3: CASSLDGNRVRNTEAFF

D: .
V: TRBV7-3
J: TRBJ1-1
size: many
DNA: TGTGCCAGCAGCCCGAGTGGGGAACTCCCTGAAGCTTTCTTT
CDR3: CASSPSGELPEAFF

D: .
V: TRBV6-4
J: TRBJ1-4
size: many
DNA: TGTGCCAGCAGTGACGCGGCAGCCCGCTCTAATGAAAAACTGTTTTTT
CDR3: CASSDAAARSNEKLFF

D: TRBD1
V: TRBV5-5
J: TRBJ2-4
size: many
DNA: TGTGCCAGCATCGTGCTTCTGGGACAGGGGAAAAACATTCAGTACTTC
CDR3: CASIVLLGQGKNIQYF

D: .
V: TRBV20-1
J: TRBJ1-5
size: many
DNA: TGCAGTGCTGGCCTCGTTGCAAGCAATCAGCCCCAGCATTTT
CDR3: CSAGLVASNQPQHF

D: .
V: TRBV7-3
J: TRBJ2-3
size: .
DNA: TGTGCCAGCAGCCGGTGGGGCGGTGCCCATGGCACAGATACGCAGTATTTT
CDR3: CASSRWGGAHGTDTQYF

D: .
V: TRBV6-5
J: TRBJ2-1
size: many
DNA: TGTGCCAGCAGTCGGCGTGGGGGAGGATACAATGAGCAGTTCTTC
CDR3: CASSRRGGGYNEQFF

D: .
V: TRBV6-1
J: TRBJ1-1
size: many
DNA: TGTGCCAGCACCCGGGTGGGGAACACTGAAGCTTTCTTT
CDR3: CASTRVGNTEAFF

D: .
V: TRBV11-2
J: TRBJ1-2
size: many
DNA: TGTGCCAGCAGCTTGGGCAGGGACTATGGCTACACCTTC
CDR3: CASSLGRDYGYTF

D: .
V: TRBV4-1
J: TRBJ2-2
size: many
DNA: TGCGCCAGCAGCCTCGACTGGGGCGGGGAGCTGTTTTTT
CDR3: CASSLDWGGELFF

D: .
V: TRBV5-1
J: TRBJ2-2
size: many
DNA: TGCGCCACGACAACCGGGACTGGTAACACCGGGGAGCTGTTTTTT
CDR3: CATTTGTGNTGELFF

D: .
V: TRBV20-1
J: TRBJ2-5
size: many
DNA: TGCAGTGCCCAACGGGGGGAGACCCAGTACTTC
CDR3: CSAQRGETQYF

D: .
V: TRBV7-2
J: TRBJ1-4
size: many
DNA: TGTGCCAGCAGCTCATCGCTGCCAGCCCCAACTAATGAAAAACTGTTTTTT
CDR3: CASSSSLPAPTNEKLFF

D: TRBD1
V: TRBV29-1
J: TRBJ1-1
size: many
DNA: TGCAGCGCGGACAGGGGGCATAGCACTGAAGCTTTCTTT
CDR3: CSADRGHSTEAFF

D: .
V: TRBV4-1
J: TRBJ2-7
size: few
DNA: TGCGCCAGCAGCCAAGACATCGGCGAAGATCCACGGGCCCACGAGCAGTACTTC
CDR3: CASSQDIGEDPRAHEQYF

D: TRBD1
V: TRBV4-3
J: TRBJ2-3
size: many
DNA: TGCGCCAGCAGCCAAGAGGGGGAGACAGGGGAGAGAGGCACAGATACGCAGTATTTT
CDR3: CASSQEGETGERGTDTQYF

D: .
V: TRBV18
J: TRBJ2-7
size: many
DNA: TGTGCCAGCTCACCTAGGCCCGATGGGGAGCAGTACTTC
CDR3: CASSPRPDGEQYF

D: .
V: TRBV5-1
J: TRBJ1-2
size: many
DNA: TGCGCCAGCAGCCAAATCACCCCTAACTATGGCTACACCTTC
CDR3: CASSQITPNYGYTF

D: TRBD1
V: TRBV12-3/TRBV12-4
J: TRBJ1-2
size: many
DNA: TGTGCCAGCAGTCCGGGGACAGCCTATGGCTACACCTTC
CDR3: CASSPGTAYGYTF

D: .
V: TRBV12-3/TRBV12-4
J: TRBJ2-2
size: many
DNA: TGTGCCAGCATCGTAGACACGAACACCGGGGAGCTGTTTTTT
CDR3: CASIVDTNTGELFF

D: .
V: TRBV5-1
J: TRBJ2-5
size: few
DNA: TGCGCCAGCAGCTTTGGCAGTGAAGAGACCCAGTACTTC
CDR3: CASSFGSEETQYF

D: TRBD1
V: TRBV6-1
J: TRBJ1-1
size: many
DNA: TGTGCCAGCAGACAGACAGGGGGTACTGAAGCTTTCTTT
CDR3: CASRQTGGTEAFF

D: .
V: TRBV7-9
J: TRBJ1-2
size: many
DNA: TGTGCCAGCAGCTTAAAAGTCTATGGCTACACCTTC
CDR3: CASSLKVYGYTF

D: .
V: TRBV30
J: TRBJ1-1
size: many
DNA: TGTGCCTGGAGTGTACGGCAGGCTGAAGCTTTCTTT
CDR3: CAWSVRQAEAFF

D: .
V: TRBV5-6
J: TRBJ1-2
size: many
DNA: TGTGCCAGCACCGTGCCCAGAAGAAGCGCTAACTATGGCTACACCTTC
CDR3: CASTVPRRSANYGYTF

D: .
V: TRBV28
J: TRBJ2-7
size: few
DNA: TGTGCCAGCAGTTATACTCCAACCTACGAGCAGTACTTC
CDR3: CASSYTPTYEQYF

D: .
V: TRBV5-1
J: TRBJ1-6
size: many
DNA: TGCGCCAGCAGCTCAGGGACAAAAGGGGAGTATTCACCCCTCCACTTT
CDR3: CASSSGTKGEYSPLHF